This TCR beta chain was found in a study of blood T cell repertoires in COVID-19. Study context: The origin of the acute and convalescent COVID-19 samples was the United States, Italy and Spain. T cells, B-cell-depleted T cells, or PBMCs supplied cDNA or gDNA.

This CDR3 spans 12 amino acids. V lost 1 base to trimming and J lost 10 bases, with 8 bases between them. Per the authors' pipeline: Estimates of nucleated cell counts were drawn from the amplification of reference gene primers. TCRdb keeps only in-frame clones here, not all; method: immunoSEQ multiplex PCR. V and J calls and clone size come straight from that table; D and trimming were deduced from the DNA. The sample shows 210,000 or so clones, about 85% of them seen only once. Sequenced material: peripheral blood. The sequence came from a human donor in a cohort sampled during active COVID-19. V is TRBV12-3 or TRBV12-4 and J is TRBJ1-5; D not certain. CDR3 sequence reads: CASSLGGGPQHF. The CDR3 nucleotides read TGTGCCAGCAGTTTAGGAGGAGGTCCCCAGCATTTT.